The 25 T cell receptor beta chains below all came from one sample that was sequenced in a study of high-grade serous ovarian cancer treatment subgroups. Tumor tissue was taken before any definitive surgery or chemotherapy was given. Generated by immunoSEQ multiplex PCR, the TCRdb table keeps only in-frame clones and is missing some. The sample gives some 4,500 clones, 75% to 80% of which show up once; roughly a tenth is in the top ten. Sample: tumor tissue. The receptor source for this set is a human donor with high-grade serous ovarian cancer.

The CDR3 region is CASSPFRGTVNEQFF. Written as DNA, the CDR3 is TGTGCCAGCAGCCCGTTTCGGGGGACAGTGAATGAGCAGTTCTTC. The genes are TRBV14 and TRBJ2-1; a weak D match, TRBD1 (7 bases). CDR1 is SGHDN and CDR2 is FVKESK in the germline V gene. V was cut by 4 bases and J by 7 bases, with 17 bases left in between. CDR3 length: 15 amino acids.

The V call is TRBV9, the J call TRBJ1-2; 10 bases are shared with TRBD1. Germline CDR1 and CDR2: SGDLS and YYNGEE. V gave up 7 bases and J gave up 2 bases; unmatched junction bases: 5. The CDR3 loop spans 14 amino acids. The DNA for the CDR3 is TGTGCCAGCTTTGGGACAGGGGCGAACTATGGCTACACCTTC. Amino acid sequence: CASFGTGANYGYTF.

This chain links TRBV5-1 with TRBJ2-3; a weak D match, TRBD2 (6 bases). Germline-derived CDR1 and CDR2 are SGHRS and YFSETQ. The CDR3 is 16 amino acids. V was clipped by 4 bases and J by 2 bases, with 17 bases between them. CDR3 amino acids: CASSPSLREPTDTQYF. Written as DNA, the CDR3 is TGCGCCAGCAGCCCCTCGCTGCGGGAACCCACAGATACGCAGTATTTT.

The chain employs TRBV28 and TRBJ2-5, with 9 bases lining up with TRBD2. Matching the DNA end better, TRBJ2-7 makes the J call doubtful. The germline V gene has CDR1 MDHEN and CDR2 SYDVKM. The CDR3 runs 16 residues. The CDR3 sequence: CASSPLWTSATYEQYF. CDR3 nucleotides: TGTGCCAGCAGTCCCTTATGGACTAGCGCGACCTACGAGCAGTACTTC.

This chain connects TRBV6-6 to TRBJ2-3; D call uncertain. V shed 7 bases and J shed 2 bases, with 10 bases lying between them. The length of the CDR3 is 13 residues. Germline V lookup: CDR1 MNHNY, CDR2 SVGAGI (reference sequence). DNA for the CDR3: TGTGCCAGCAAACGAGTTAACACAGATACGCAGTATTTT. Its protein is CASKRVNTDTQYF.

The chain combines TRBV4-3 with TRBJ1-1; D is unresolved. Germline lookup yields CDR1 LGHNA and CDR2 YSLEER. Trimming pared 0 bases from V and 5 bases from J, leaving 7 bases between. The CDR3 is made up of 13 amino acids. The CDR3 nucleotides read TGCGCCAGCAGCCAAGAGTCGGTGACTGAAGCTTTCTTT. Residues: CASSQESVTEAFF.

The chain carries TRBV7-7 and TRBJ2-3; 9 nucleotides agree with TRBD1. CDR1 and CDR2 (germline): SSHAT, FNYEAQ (reference sequence). This CDR3 has 13 residues. J was trimmed by 6 bases and V by 5 bases; bases with no gene match: 3. As DNA, the CDR3 is TGTGCCAGCAGCCCAGGACAGGGGGATACGCAGTATTTT. Its translation: CASSPGQGDTQYF.

This clone was recorded once. The genes are TRBV2 and TRBJ2-1; 7 bases fit TRBD2. Per germline, CDR1 SNHLY and CDR2 FYNNEI. The junction had 10 bases not matched to a gene; V was cut back by 6 bases and J by 5 bases. The CDR3 is 15 amino acids. The CDR3 loop is CASRPGQGGNNEQFF. CDR3 in DNA: TGTGCCAGCAGGCCCGGGCAGGGAGGGAACAATGAGCAGTTCTTC.

This clone occurred once. The V gene is TRBV30, the J gene TRBJ2-5, with 13 bases matching TRBD2. Germline V gene lookup returns CDR1 GTSNPN and CDR2 SVGIG (reference sequence). With 5 bases clipped from V and 4 bases from J, the junction kept 4 bases outside the gene matches. The CDR3 runs to 14 residues. This CDR3 reads CAWRLAGGRETQYF. For the CDR3, the DNA is TGTGCCTGGCGACTAGCGGGGGGTCGAGAGACCCAGTACTTC.

The table lists this clone with a few counts. This chain uses TRBV5-6 with TRBJ2-2, with D perhaps matching TRBD1 (6 bases). V lost 4 bases and J lost 2, with 15 bases in between. Germline V lookup: CDR1 SGHDT, CDR2 YYEEEE. The CDR3 sequence is 16 residues long. In nucleotides, the CDR3 is TGTGCCAGCAGCCCTGGGGGCGGAACCAACACCGGGGAGCTGTTTTTT. It codes for CASSPGGGTNTGELFF.

CDR3 loop: CASRPPDGPEAFF. CDR3 bases: TGTGCCAGCAGACCTCCTGATGGGCCTGAAGCTTTCTTT. The chain combines TRBV6-6 with TRBJ1-1; no firm D call. Germline V gene sequence: CDR1 MNHNY, CDR2 SVGAGI (reference sequence). V was trimmed by 6 bases and J by 6 bases, leaving 14 bases between them. The CDR3 loop spans 13 amino acids.

By sample fraction, this clone is large (0.1 to 1%). V and J are TRBV5-1 and TRBJ1-2; no clear D gene. Trimming stripped 0 bases from V and 0 bases from J, with 6 bases between. Germline-derived CDR1 and CDR2 are SGHRS and YFSETQ. CDR3 length equals 14 residues. CDR3 amino acids: CASSLDGSNYGYTF. The CDR3 DNA reads as TGCGCCAGCAGCTTGGACGGATCTAACTATGGCTACACCTTC.

This rearrangement joins TRBV27 to TRBJ2-7; 8 bases line up with TRBD2. Germline-derived CDR1 and CDR2 are MNHEY and SMNVEV (reference sequence). The CDR3 is made up of 15 amino acids. The trim removed 10 bases at V and 11 bases at J, leaving 22 bases unmatched. This chain's CDR3 is CATQPTGGAVNRKYF. The CDR3 nucleotides are TGTGCCACCCAACCCACGGGGGGGGCGGTAAATAGGAAGTACTTC.

The genes are TRBV7-2 and TRBJ2-3, with 7 positions matching TRBD2. V shed 5 bases, J shed 6 bases, and the junction held 11 bases outside the gene matches. The CDR3 consists of 15 residues. The germline CDR1 and CDR2 sequences are SGHTA and FQGNSA. CDR3 sequence reads: CASSPSGGGGDTQYF. The CDR3 nucleotides are TGTGCCAGCAGCCCTAGTGGGGGGGGTGGGGATACGCAGTATTTT.

The chain links TRBV2 to TRBJ2-1; unclear D gene. Germline loops: CDR1 SNHLY, CDR2 FYNNEI. This CDR3 has 13 residues. Deletions cut 3 bases from V and 8 bases from J, with 11 bases between. The CDR3 reads CASSDSISDEQFF. The CDR3 DNA reads TGTGCCAGCAGTGACAGTATTTCGGATGAGCAGTTCTTC. The entire variable domain, with the rest obtained from reference TRBV2 and TRBJ2-1, is as follows: EPEVTQTPSHQVTQMGQEVILRCVPISNHLYFYWYRQILGQKVEFLVSFYNNEISEKSEIFDDQFSVERPDGSNFTLKIRSTKLEDSAMYFCASSDSISDEQFFGPGTRLTVL.

The rearrangement links TRBV2 to TRBJ2-1; D is ambiguous. Germline lookup yields CDR1 SNHLY and CDR2 FYNNEI. This CDR3 spans 16 amino acids. V shed 2 bases and J shed 3 bases, with 14 bases lying between them. The CDR3: CASSELSGGNYNEQFF. CDR3 nucleotides: TGTGCCAGCAGTGAACTGTCGGGTGGCAACTACAATGAGCAGTTCTTC.

This clone was seen more than once but under ten times. The rearrangement joins TRBV7-9 to TRBJ1-1; a weak D match, TRBD1 (5 bases). The CDR3 has 13 residues. Trimming removed 5 bases from V and 5 bases from J, with 12 bases in between. Germline loops: CDR1 SEHNR, CDR2 FQNEAQ (reference sequence). The CDR3 DNA sequence: TGTGCCAGCAGCCGGGGCCACCGTACTGAAGCTTTCTTT. Protein product: CASSRGHRTEAFF.

The chain couples TRBV4-2 to TRBJ1-1; the D gene is possibly TRBD1 (5 bases). The CDR3 sequence is 15 residues long. Germline V CDR1 and CDR2: LGHNA, YNFKEQ. V gave up 3 bases and J gave up 3 bases, with 14 bases separating them. Written as DNA, the CDR3 is TGTGCCAGCAGCCAGGACCTAAGGGGACACACTGAAGCTTTCTTT. It encodes CASSQDLRGHTEAFF.

The J gene is TRBJ2-1, the V gene TRBV28; a possible D gene is TRBD2 (6 bases). Per germline, CDR1 MDHEN and CDR2 SYDVKM. V lost 8 bases and J 3 bases, leaving 17 bases between the germline ends. The CDR3 extends over 15 amino acids. DNA for the CDR3: TGTGCCAGCCTACCCGGGACTCTAGACTACAATGAGCAGTTCTTC. This sequence encodes CASLPGTLDYNEQFF.

V and J are TRBV5-1 and TRBJ2-2, with D tentatively TRBD1 or TRBD2 (5 bases each). V lost 0 bases and J 8 bases, leaving 20 bases between the germline ends. This CDR3 region has 17 residues. Germline-derived CDR1 and CDR2 are SGHRS and YFSETQ. CDR3 sequence reads: CASSLDGARRGTGELFF. CDR3 in DNA: TGCGCCAGCAGCTTGGACGGGGCCAGACGAGGAACGGGGGAGCTGTTTTTT.

The V call is TRBV5-1, the J call TRBJ1-1, with a weak D call TRBD1 (5 bases). V lost 0 bases and J 2 bases, leaving 11 bases between the germline ends. Germline CDR1 and CDR2: SGHRS and YFSETQ. CDR3 length: 15 amino acids. CDR3 DNA: TGCGCCAGCAGCTTGGTTGGGGGGTTTAACACTGAAGCTTTCTTT. Translating gives CASSLVGGFNTEAFF. The full variable domain, completed using reference TRBV5-1 and TRBJ1-1, is KAGVTQTPRYLIKTRGQQVTLSCSPISGHRSVSWYQQTPGQGLQFLFEYFSETQRNKGNFPGRFSGRQFSNSRSEMNVSTLELGDSALYLCASSLVGGFNTEAFFGQGTRLTVV.

With regard to this clone: Compared with germline, one end of the junction differs, possibly owing to a read error. The CDR3, as DNA: TGTGCCAGCAGCCCGTCGGGCGGGGGCACATATACGCAGTATTTT. It is translated as CASSPSGGGTYTQYF. J is TRBJ2-3 and V is TRBV5-4, with D perhaps matching TRBD2 (7 bases). The CDR3 sequence is 15 residues long. Germline CDR1 reads SGHNT; CDR2 reads YYREEE (reference sequence).

The chain carries TRBV4-2 and TRBJ1-2, with TRBD1 matching over 10 bases. The V gene's germline CDR1 is LGHNA and CDR2 YNFKEQ. Germline trimming cut 4 bases from V and 4 bases from J; bases unmatched to any gene: 12. This CDR3 has 17 residues. DNA for the CDR3: TGTGCCAGCAGCCCCTCCCTCCGGGACAGGGGAATCTATGGCTACACCTTC. Protein sequence: CASSPSLRDRGIYGYTF.

The chain employs TRBV28 and TRBJ1-3, with D uncertain. In germline, CDR1 is MDHEN, CDR2 SYDVKM. The CDR3 is 14 amino acids. V was trimmed by 3 bases and J by 0 bases, leaving 6 bases between them. CDR3 region: CASSLSSSGNTIYF. For the CDR3, the DNA is TGTGCCAGCAGTTTGTCAAGCTCTGGAAACACCATATATTTT.

The chain recombines TRBV11-2 with TRBJ2-3; D is uncertain. Trimming stripped 5 bases from V and 1 base from J, with 10 bases between. Germline CDR1 reads SGHAT; CDR2 reads FQNNGV. This CDR3 contains 14 residues. The CDR3 spells CASSLGLGTDTQYF. In DNA form, the CDR3 reads TGTGCCAGCAGCCTAGGGCTAGGCACAGATACGCAGTATTTT. Full variable domain (missing parts from reference TRBV11-2 and TRBJ2-3): EAGVAQSPRYKIIEKRQSVAFWCNPISGHATLYWYQQILGQGPKLLIQFQNNGVVDDSQLPKDRFSAERLKGVDSTLKIQPAKLEDSAVYLCASSLGLGTDTQYFGPGTRLTVL.